What follows are 32 T cell receptor beta chains derived from one specimen sequenced in a study of blood T cell repertoires in COVID-19 (dated by TCRdb to the early 2020s). Receptor amplification or capture employed the immunoSEQ multiplex PCR assay. TCRdb carries this immuneACCESS record with in-frame sequences only. Its versions omit some clonotypes, under half of them owing to an unresolved V gene in the studies checked, with the rest unexplained. In this sample the table shows 200,000 to 300,000 clones, under 90% of which occur a single time. The biggest ten clones account for roughly 8.6% of the sample. The sequenced material came from peripheral blood. The receptors originated from a human donor in a cohort sampled during active COVID-19.

This clone was seen once. V is TRBV5-1 and J is TRBJ2-5, with D possibly matching TRBD2 (5 bases). The V gene's germline CDR1 is SGHRS and CDR2 YFSETQ. The V end lost 7 bases, the J end lost 3 bases, and 16 bases lay between the germline ends. The CDR3 is 14 amino acids. CDR3 sequence: CASATGWAEETQYF. The CDR3 coding sequence is TGCGCCAGCGCAACGGGGTGGGCCGAAGAGACCCAGTACTTC.

The rearrangement links TRBV19 to TRBJ2-2; no clear D gene. Germline V lookup: CDR1 LNHDA, CDR2 SQIVND (reference sequence). The V end lost 4 bases, the J end lost 4 bases, and 13 bases lay between the germline ends. This CDR3 has 15 residues. The CDR3 DNA reads as TGTGCCAGTAGTAGAAGCTTCGGGTTCACCGGGGAGCTGTTTTTT. This translates into CASSRSFGFTGELFF.

This chain uses TRBV5-1 with TRBJ1-1; tentatively, D is TRBD1 (5 bases). The length of the CDR3 is 13 residues. V was pared by 4 bases and J by 1 base, with 8 bases between. Germline CDR1 SGHRS, CDR2 YFSETQ. The CDR3 is CASSATGNTEAFF. CDR3 DNA sequence: TGCGCCAGCAGCGCAACAGGGAACACTGAAGCTTTCTTT.

The chain combines TRBV7-2 with TRBJ2-2; weak D call: TRBD2 (6 bases). V lost 7 bases and J lost 0, with 12 bases in between. The germline gives CDR1 SGHTA, CDR2 FQGNSA. The CDR3 has 15 residues. The CDR3, as DNA: TGTGCCAGCAAGGGACTCAATACGAACACCGGGGAGCTGTTTTTT. It is translated as CASKGLNTNTGELFF.

The chain carries TRBV6-2 or TRBV6-3 and TRBJ2-3; D unresolved. The CDR3 is made up of 15 amino acids. Germline lookup yields CDR1 MNHEY and CDR2 SVGEGT. V shed 2 bases and J shed 3 bases, with 12 bases lying between them. As DNA, the CDR3 is TGTGCCAGCAGTTACGGCGGAGTGGCTACAGATACGCAGTATTTT. Encoded protein: CASSYGGVATDTQYF.

DNA of the CDR3: TGTGCCAGCATTCGGTCTGTTCAGGGCACTGAAGCTTTCTTT. Translating gives CASIRSVQGTEAFF. The chain combines TRBV28 with TRBJ1-1, with D maybe TRBD1 (5 bases). This CDR3 comprises 14 residues. V lost 7 bases and J lost 4, with 16 bases in between. The germline V gene has CDR1 MDHEN and CDR2 SYDVKM.

The chain combines TRBV28 with TRBJ1-2; a weak D match, TRBD1 (6 bases). Germline CDR1 is MDHEN and CDR2 is SYDVKM. The V end lost 6 bases, the J end lost 0 bases, and 11 bases lay between the germline ends. The CDR3 has 14 residues. CDR3 nucleotides: TGTGCCAGCAGGGTACAGGGAGCTAACTATGGCTACACCTTC. This encodes CASRVQGANYGYTF.

V usage is TRBV11-2 and J usage is TRBJ2-5; possibly TRBD2 for D (5 bases). The V gene lost 0 bases and the J gene lost 4 bases, with 15 bases spanning the gap. Germline-derived CDR1 and CDR2 are SGHAT and FQNNGV. This CDR3 has 16 residues. The CDR3 spells CASSLDAGGWGETQYF. CDR3 DNA sequence: TGTGCCAGCAGCTTAGATGCGGGTGGTTGGGGAGAGACCCAGTACTTC.

The chain has TRBV9 and TRBJ2-7; TRBD2 agrees at 7 bases. Per germline, CDR1 SGDLS and CDR2 YYNGEE. This CDR3 is built from 12 residues. After removal of 4 bases from V and 6 bases from J, the junction contained 4 bases not matched to a gene. CDR3 sequence (DNA): TGTGCCAGCAGCCTCACGGGGGGCGAGCAGTACTTC. As protein: CASSLTGGEQYF.

CDR3 nucleotide sequence: TGCAGCGTGCTCCCGGCGGTTGCTTTCTTT. Translating it yields CSVLPAVAFF. The chain has TRBV29-1 and TRBJ1-1; no definite D call. The V end lost 6 bases, the J end lost 11 bases, and 13 bases lay between the germline ends. The CDR3 has 10 residues. Germline CDR1 reads SQVTM; CDR2 reads ANQGSEA. The entire variable domain, with the rest obtained from reference TRBV29-1 and TRBJ1-1, is as follows: SAVISQKPSRDICQRGTSLTIQCQVDSQVTMMFWYRQQPGQSLTLIATANQGSEATYESGFVIDKFPISRPNLTFSTLTVSNMSPEDSSIYLCSVLPAVAFFGQGTRLTVV.

The rearrangement links TRBV5-1 to TRBJ1-4; the D gene is possibly TRBD1 (5 bases). The germline V gene encodes CDR1 SGHRS and CDR2 YFSETQ. The V gene lost 4 bases and the J gene lost 6 bases, with 13 bases spanning the gap. The CDR3 spans 14 residues. The CDR3 region is CASSKQARDEKLFF. CDR3 nucleotides: TGCGCCAGCAGCAAACAGGCTAGGGATGAAAAACTGTTTTTT.

The J gene is TRBJ2-2, the V gene TRBV5-6, with D uncertain. This CDR3 contains 14 residues. V was cut by 4 bases and J by 5 bases, with 12 bases left in between. The germline gives CDR1 SGHDT, CDR2 YYEEEE. The CDR3 reads CASSALVGTGELFF. The CDR3 nucleotides are TGTGCCAGCAGCGCGTTAGTTGGTACCGGGGAGCTGTTTTTT.

V gene TRBV4-3 combines with J gene TRBJ2-5; 9 bases are shared with TRBD1. CDR1 and CDR2 from the germline V gene are LGHNA and YSLEER. Losses at the gene ends were 2 bases for V and 1 base for J; bases not matched to a gene: 11. This CDR3 has 18 amino acids. CDR3 sequence reads: CASSQTPRTGACQETQYF. The CDR3 DNA reads TGCGCCAGCAGCCAAACTCCTCGGACAGGGGCGTGCCAAGAGACCCAGTACTTC.

This clone was detected only once. The chain uses TRBV18 and TRBJ2-5; 14 nucleotides align to TRBD2. The CDR3 totals 16 residues. J gave up 5 bases and V 2 bases, and 4 bases lay outside the gene matches. Germline CDR1 KGHSH, CDR2 LQKENI. As DNA, the CDR3 is TGTGCCAGCTCACCAGAGGGACTAGCGGGGGTGGAGACCCAGTACTTC. The encoded protein is CASSPEGLAGVETQYF.

V is TRBV9 and J is TRBJ2-5; TRBD2 matches 12 bases. This CDR3 has 14 amino acids. Germline loops: CDR1 SGDLS, CDR2 YYNGEE. The V and J ends lost 3 bases and 4 bases, in that order; junction bases with no gene match: 1. The CDR3 is CASSAGLAGETQYF. The CDR3 DNA follows: TGTGCCAGCAGCGCGGGACTAGCGGGAGAGACCCAGTACTTC. The full variable domain, completed using reference TRBV9 and TRBJ2-5, is DSGVTQTPKHLITATGQRVTLRCSPRSGDLSVYWYQQSLDQGLQFLIQYYNGEERAKGNILERFSAQQFPDLHSELNLSSLELGDSALYFCASSAGLAGETQYFGPGTRLLVL.

This chain links TRBV12-3 or TRBV12-4 with TRBJ2-2; tentatively, D is TRBD1 (5 bases). The CDR3 is 12 residues long. Trimming removed 5 bases at V and 5 bases at J, with 6 bases between. CDR3 DNA sequence: TGTGCCAGCAGTCAGGGAACCGGGGAGCTGTTTTTT. It is translated as CASSQGTGELFF.

The rearrangement links TRBV2 to TRBJ2-1; D remains ambiguous. There are 11 residues in the CDR3. V lost 4 bases to trimming and J lost 7 bases, with 5 bases between them. Germline CDR1 SNHLY, CDR2 FYNNEI. This CDR3 is CASSARNEQFF. The CDR3 DNA follows: TGTGCCAGCAGTGCCCGGAATGAGCAGTTCTTC.

The chain recombines TRBV25-1 with TRBJ2-2; TRBD1 aligns across 7 bases. V trimming: 4 bases; J trimming: 0 bases; junction bases outside the gene matches: 2. Looked up from germline, CDR1 is MGHDK and CDR2 is SYGVNS. The CDR3 spans 15 residues. This CDR3 reads CASSGGGANTGELFF. The CDR3 DNA reads TGTGCCAGCAGTGGAGGGGGCGCGAACACCGGGGAGCTGTTTTTT.

The J gene is TRBJ1-4, the V gene TRBV19; no clear D. CDR1 and CDR2 (germline): LNHDA, SQIVND (reference sequence). V was clipped by 6 bases and J by 0 bases, with 11 bases between them. The CDR3 runs 15 residues. CDR3 sequence (DNA): TGTGCCAGTAGAGACTCTCCTGCAACTAATGAAAAACTGTTTTTT. It codes for CASRDSPATNEKLFF.

This rearrangement joins TRBV12-3 or TRBV12-4 to TRBJ1-2; D might be TRBD1 (6 bases). The CDR3 runs to 13 residues. Trimming left V 5 bases short and J 6 bases short, with 13 bases between. The CDR3 DNA reads as TGTGCCAGCAGTCTCCTGCCAGGGGATGGCTACACCTTC. Amino acids: CASSLLPGDGYTF.

V and J are TRBV15 and TRBJ2-1; possible D gene TRBD1, 5 bases. Trimming shortened V by 3 bases and J by 3 bases, and 12 bases separated the two germline ends. Germline V CDR1 and CDR2: LNHNV, YYDKDF (reference sequence). The CDR3 runs 15 residues. This CDR3 reads CATSRDTTFYNEQFF. The CDR3 region has the DNA TGTGCCACCAGCAGGGACACCACGTTCTACAATGAGCAGTTCTTC. Variable domain in full (rest from reference TRBV15 and TRBJ2-1): DAMVIQNPRYQVTQFGKPVTLSCSQTLNHNVMYWYQQKSSQAPKLLFHYYDKDFNNEADTPDNFQSRRPNTSFCFLDIRSPGLGDTAMYLCATSRDTTFYNEQFFGPGTRLTVL.

V and J are TRBV5-1 and TRBJ2-1; 9 nucleotides line up with TRBD1. With V trimmed by 4 bases and J by 6 bases, 8 bases remained unmatched. This CDR3 has 15 residues. Germline loops: CDR1 SGHRS, CDR2 YFSETQ. The CDR3 reads CASSPEGQGLNEQFF. As DNA, the CDR3 is TGCGCCAGCAGCCCAGAGGGACAGGGCCTCAATGAGCAGTTCTTC.

The chain combines TRBV7-2 with TRBJ2-1; 10 bases map to TRBD2. Germline lookup yields CDR1 SGHTA and CDR2 FQGNSA. The V gene end was trimmed by 5 bases and the J gene end by 8 bases; junction bases not matched to a gene: 9. The CDR3 has 15 amino acids. The CDR3 region is CASSPLAGVNHEQFF. DNA for the CDR3: TGTGCCAGCAGCCCTCTAGCGGGGGTAAATCATGAGCAGTTCTTC.

The chain links TRBV6-2 or TRBV6-3 to TRBJ2-7, with D perhaps TRBD2 (6 bases). The CDR3 has 15 residues. CDR1 is MNHEY, CDR2 SVGEGT, per germline. The germline V and J ends were trimmed by 4 bases and 0 bases, with 13 bases remaining between them. The CDR3 reads CASSLEFGGSYEQYF. The CDR3 DNA sequence: TGTGCCAGCAGTTTGGAATTCGGGGGCTCCTACGAGCAGTACTTC.

This chain uses TRBV11-2 with TRBJ2-5, with 10 bases identical to TRBD1. This CDR3 has 14 residues. Trimming at V came to 5 bases and at J to 2 bases, leaving 2 bases not matched to a gene. The germline CDR1 and CDR2 sequences are SGHAT and FQNNGV. CDR3 region: CASSLDRGQETQYF. In DNA form, the CDR3 reads TGTGCCAGCAGCCTGGACAGGGGGCAAGAGACCCAGTACTTC. The variable domain in full, completed from reference TRBV11-2 and TRBJ2-5, reads EAGVAQSPRYKIIEKRQSVAFWCNPISGHATLYWYQQILGQGPKLLIQFQNNGVVDDSQLPKDRFSAERLKGVDSTLKIQPAKLEDSAVYLCASSLDRGQETQYFGPGTRLLVL.

This clone showed up just once. The genes are TRBV6-5 and TRBJ1-3; a weak D match, TRBD1 (6 bases). Trimming removed 6 bases from V and 0 bases from J, with 12 bases in between. Germline CDR1 is MNHEY and CDR2 is SVGAGI. The CDR3 runs to 15 residues. The CDR3 reads CASRTTGTSGNTIYF. CDR3 nucleotides: TGTGCCAGCAGGACGACAGGAACCTCTGGAAACACCATATATTTT.

The V call is TRBV29-1, the J call TRBJ2-1, with TRBD1 identical over 9 bases. Trimming cost V 7 bases and J 5 bases; bases outside gene matches: 9. CDR3 length: 14 amino acids. The V gene's germline CDR1 is SQVTM and CDR2 ANQGSEA. The CDR3 bases are TGCAGCGCATTACACAGGGGGCGTAACAATGAGCAGTTCTTC. Translating it yields CSALHRGRNNEQFF.

V usage is TRBV7-2 and J usage is TRBJ1-2; D unresolved. V was shortened by 2 bases and J by 8 bases, with 18 bases between the two germline ends. The CDR3 is made up of 15 amino acids. Germline V lookup: CDR1 SGHTA, CDR2 FQGNSA. The CDR3, as DNA: TGTGCCAGCAGCTTACTTGGGCCGGTAGCGGAGGGCTACACCTTC. This gives the protein CASSLLGPVAEGYTF.

This clone has more than one count but fewer than ten. CDR3 region: CASRRQGSSGNTIYF. CDR3 sequence (DNA): TGTGCCAGCAGGAGACAGGGCAGCTCTGGAAACACCATATATTTT. The chain is built from TRBV7-2 and TRBJ1-3, with 7 positions matching TRBD1. This CDR3 is built from 15 residues. The V and J ends lost 6 bases and 0 bases, in that order; junction bases with no gene match: 5. Germline V CDR1 and CDR2: SGHTA, FQGNSA.

This clone was seen a few times. The gene calls are TRBV3-1 (or the pseudogene TRBV3-2) and TRBJ1-1, with unresolved D. Per the germline V gene, CDR1 is LGHDT and CDR2 is YNNKEL (reference sequence). This CDR3 contains 14 residues. With 3 bases removed from V and 1 base from J, the gap between germline ends came to 9 bases. The CDR3 region has the DNA TGTGCCAGCAGCCACGGGATTAAGAACACTGAAGCTTTCTTT. Amino acids: CASSHGIKNTEAFF.

The J gene is TRBJ2-7, the V gene TRBV5-1; perhaps TRBD1 as D (5 bases). V lost 0 bases and J lost 5, with 12 bases in between. Germline assignment: CDR1 SGHRS and CDR2 YFSETQ. CDR3 length: 14 residues. DNA for the CDR3: TGCGCCAGCAGCTTGGCGCAGGGTGTCAACGAGCAGTACTTC. Translation gives CASSLAQGVNEQYF. The full variable domain, with the rest looked up from reference TRBV5-1 and TRBJ2-7, is KAGVTQTPRYLIKTRGQQVTLSCSPISGHRSVSWYQQTPGQGLQFLFEYFSETQRNKGNFPGRFSGRQFSNSRSEMNVSTLELGDSALYLCASSLAQGVNEQYFGPGTRLTVT.

The chain couples TRBV10-3 to TRBJ1-2; maybe TRBD1 (6 bases). The CDR3 runs to 14 residues. Looked up from germline, CDR1 is ENHRY and CDR2 is SYGVKD. Trimming shortened V by 4 bases and J by 2 bases, and 11 bases separated the two germline ends. CDR3 coding DNA: TGTGCCATCAGTGCGGACAGCCAAAACTATGGCTACACCTTC. Amino acid sequence: CAISADSQNYGYTF.